Following are 17 T cell receptor beta chains from one sample sequenced in a study of OX40 agonist ivuxolimab in advanced cancers. Here immunoSEQ multiplex PCR was the method, and the copy in TCRdb shows in-frame clones only, minus some. This table holds approximately 50,000 clones, approximately 80% found once. The starting material was CD4+ or CD8+ T cells sorted from blood, obtained in a trial of the OX40 agonist ivuxolimab. The receptors shown here come from an adult with an advanced solid tumor such as melanoma, head and neck, liver or kidney cancer.

The chain joins TRBV7-9 to TRBJ2-1, with TRBD1 identical over 8 bases. The V and J ends lost 5 bases and 1 base, in that order; junction bases with no gene match: 10. CDR1 is SEHNR and CDR2 is FQNEAQ in the germline V gene (reference sequence). The CDR3 runs 17 residues. CDR3 sequence: CASSPRTGRGSYNEQFF. DNA for the CDR3: TGTGCCAGCAGCCCTCGGACAGGGCGGGGATCCTACAATGAGCAGTTCTTC.

The gene calls are TRBV7-8 and TRBJ2-7, with D unclear. Germline lookup yields CDR1 SGHVS and CDR2 FQNEAQ. The CDR3 has 15 residues. V lost 7 bases and J 1 base, leaving 17 bases between the germline ends. CDR3 protein: CASTQNSYRSYEQYF. The CDR3 DNA reads as TGTGCCAGCACTCAAAATTCTTACCGATCCTACGAGCAGTACTTC. The variable domain in full, completed from reference TRBV7-8 and TRBJ2-7, reads GAGVSQSPRYKVAKRGQDVALRCDPISGHVSLFWYQQALGQGPEFLTYFQNEAQLDKSGLPSDRFFAERPEGSVSTLKIQRTQQEDSAVYLCASTQNSYRSYEQYFGPGTRLTVT.

The J gene is TRBJ2-1, the V gene TRBV30; D may match TRBD1 or TRBD2 (5 bases each). The CDR3 spans 14 residues. The V gene's germline CDR1 is GTSNPN and CDR2 SVGIG (reference sequence). V was trimmed by 3 bases and J by 6 bases, leaving 15 bases between them. CDR3 nucleotide sequence: TGTGCCTGGAGAGAGGGGACGCCTAGCAATGAGCAGTTCTTC. It is translated as CAWREGTPSNEQFF.

This clone appeared a few times. The chain uses TRBV10-1 and TRBJ2-3; D possibly corresponds to TRBD1 (5 bases). Trimming cost V 3 bases and J 3 bases, with 13 bases left between them. This CDR3 is built from 15 residues. Looked up from germline, CDR1 is WNHNN and CDR2 is SYGVQD (reference sequence). In DNA, the CDR3 is TGCGCCAGCAGTGACGGGCAGGGTATGACAGATACGCAGTATTTT. Residues: CASSDGQGMTDTQYF.

The genes are TRBV6-1 and TRBJ2-3; 8 bases are a match to TRBD2. CDR1 is MNHNS and CDR2 is SASEGT in the germline V gene. The junction had 5 bases not matched to a gene; V was cut back by 9 bases and J by 0 bases. The CDR3 has 14 amino acids. The CDR3 loop is CASGKRGSTDTQYF. The CDR3 DNA sequence: TGTGCCAGTGGTAAGCGGGGGAGCACAGATACGCAGTATTTT.

This rearrangement joins TRBV19 to TRBJ1-4; TRBD1 agrees at 8 bases. Germline V lookup: CDR1 LNHDA, CDR2 SQIVND (reference sequence). With 0 bases clipped from V and 8 bases from J, the junction kept 8 bases outside the gene matches. The CDR3 consists of 16 residues. CDR3 region: CASSIDGTGVGEKLFF. In DNA form, the CDR3 reads TGTGCCAGTAGTATAGACGGGACAGGCGTAGGAGAAAAACTGTTTTTT.

This clone was detected only once. This chain connects TRBV5-1 to TRBJ1-2, with 7 bases matching TRBD1. CDR3 size: 14 residues. Germline V gene lookup returns CDR1 SGHRS and CDR2 YFSETQ. J gave up 7 bases and V 7 bases, and 13 bases lay outside the gene matches. The CDR3: CASAFDRARSGYTF. The CDR3 nucleotides are TGCGCCAGCGCCTTCGACAGGGCCAGAAGTGGCTACACCTTC.

This chain connects TRBV7-3 to TRBJ2-2; tentative D call: TRBD2 (6 bases). The CDR3 runs to 17 residues. CDR1 and CDR2 from the germline V gene are SGHTA and FQGTGA. V lost 5 bases and J 2 bases, leaving 18 bases between the germline ends. CDR3 coding DNA: TGTGCCAGCAGCCCTAGCGTCGGAGGCTTAAACACCGGGGAGCTGTTTTTT. It yields the protein CASSPSVGGLNTGELFF.

The chain couples TRBV9 to TRBJ2-3; no definite D call. The CDR3 consists of 15 residues. CDR1 is SGDLS and CDR2 is YYNGEE in the germline V gene. V lost 0 bases, J lost 1 base, and 9 bases lay in between. The CDR3 region has the DNA TGTGCCAGCAGCGTAGTTGCGGACGGCACAGATACGCAGTATTTT. It is translated as CASSVVADGTDTQYF.

This sequence joins TRBV5-1 and TRBJ2-3; no reliable D call. Trimming removed 0 bases at V and 6 bases at J, with 5 bases between. This CDR3 region has 12 residues. CDR1 and CDR2 (germline): SGHRS, YFSETQ. CDR3 bases: TGCGCCAGCAGCTTGGAACTTGATACGCAGTATTTT. Protein sequence: CASSLELDTQYF.

This clone came up once. The identical CDR3 is also encoded by other nucleotide sequences in the sample. CDR3 loop: CASSSTSGSWVDTQYF. The CDR3 region has the DNA TGTGCCAGCAGCTCGACTAGCGGGAGCTGGGTGGATACGCAGTATTTT. The rearrangement links TRBV7-3 to TRBJ2-3; 12 bases fit TRBD2. V gave up 4 bases and J gave up 6 bases; unmatched junction bases: 8. The CDR3 is 16 amino acids. The germline V gene has CDR1 SGHTA and CDR2 FQGTGA.

Note on this clone: A junction boundary mismatches the germline segment, possibly from a read error. This chain joins TRBV30 and TRBJ1-2; 9 bases are a match to TRBD1. Germline V CDR1 and CDR2: GTSNPN, SVGIG (reference sequence). This CDR3 is 12 amino acids long. CDR3 in amino acids: CAWTGVDYGYTF. CDR3 in DNA: TGTGCTTGGACAGGGGTTGACTATGGCTACACCTTC.

Judged by abundance, this clone is large. The chain links TRBV7-8 to TRBJ1-3; perhaps TRBD1 as D (6 bases). V was shortened by 5 bases and J by 2 bases, with 13 bases between the two germline ends. The CDR3 has 15 amino acids. Per the germline V gene, CDR1 is SGHVS and CDR2 is FQNEAQ. In DNA, the CDR3 is TGTGCCAGCAGCCCGACCGGGACACCTGGAAACACCATATATTTT. Residues: CASSPTGTPGNTIYF.

The chain carries TRBV12-5 and TRBJ2-1, with D maybe TRBD1 (5 bases). Looked up from germline, CDR1 is LGHNT and CDR2 is FRNRAP. The CDR3 sequence is 19 residues long. V was clipped by 1 base and J by 5 bases, with 24 bases between them. CDR3 DNA sequence: TGTGCTAGTGGTTTGGGTACGAAAGGACACGCTACCCTCGACAATGAGCAGTTCTTC. Its translation is CASGLGTKGHATLDNEQFF.

This clone appeared a few times. This chain uses TRBV7-9 with TRBJ1-1; D remains ambiguous. The CDR3 runs to 11 residues. Germline values: CDR1 SEHNR, CDR2 FQNEAQ (reference sequence). The V and J ends lost 0 bases and 5 bases respectively, with 1 base between them. CDR3: CASSLATEAFF. In DNA, the CDR3 is TGTGCCAGCAGCTTAGCGACTGAAGCTTTCTTT.

The chain couples TRBV7-2 to TRBJ1-1; D not resolved. Germline-derived CDR1 and CDR2 are SGHTA and FQGNSA. The V and J ends lost 1 base and 6 bases respectively, with 12 bases between them. This CDR3 spans 14 amino acids. CDR3 sequence: CASSLGPRYAEAFF. The CDR3 DNA is TGTGCCAGCAGCTTAGGGCCAAGGTACGCTGAAGCTTTCTTT. The full variable domain, in which reference TRBV7-2 and TRBJ1-1 provide the parts outside the CDR3, is GAGVSQSPSNKVTEKGKDVELRCDPISGHTALYWYRQSLGQGLEFLIYFQGNSAPDKSGLPSDRFSAERTGGSVSTLTIQRTQQEDSAVYLCASSLGPRYAEAFFGQGTRLTVV.

V and J are TRBV29-1 and TRBJ1-2; D is unresolved. The CDR3 runs to 12 residues. V lost 5 bases and J lost 1, with 8 bases in between. Per germline, CDR1 SQVTM and CDR2 ANQGSEA. CDR3: CSVSSGNYGYTF. The CDR3 coding sequence is TGCAGCGTTTCCAGCGGTAACTATGGCTACACCTTC.